The following is a T cell receptor beta chain sequence with its context. What it recognizes is unknown. The protocol was immunoSEQ multiplex PCR, while the TCRdb copy is restricted to in-frame clones and leaves out a portion. In the table there are about 41,000 clones, roughly 84% of which are singletons. The data stem from a study of OX40 agonist ivuxolimab in advanced cancers. For the study at large: In three patients, partial responses were observed, one with hepatocellular carcinoma and two with cutaneous melanoma.

Study results and caveats: The investigators did not determine what antigen specificity the expanded peripheral T cells had. More expanded clones were found, on average, in CD8+ than in CD4+ T cells.

The specimen comprised CD4+ or CD8+ T cells sorted from blood, sampled in a trial of the OX40 agonist ivuxolimab. This clonotype originated in an adult with an advanced solid tumor such as melanoma, head and neck, liver or kidney cancer.

In nucleotides, the CDR3 is TGTGCCAGCAGCCGGGGGGGGGCGGCAGATACGCAGTATTTT. Residues: CASSRGGAADTQYF. J is TRBJ2-3 and V is TRBV7-2, with 8 nucleotides matching TRBD2. The CDR3 runs to 14 residues. The germline CDR1 and CDR2 sequences are SGHTA and FQGNSA. The junction had 5 bases not matched to a gene; V was cut back by 5 bases and J by 4 bases.